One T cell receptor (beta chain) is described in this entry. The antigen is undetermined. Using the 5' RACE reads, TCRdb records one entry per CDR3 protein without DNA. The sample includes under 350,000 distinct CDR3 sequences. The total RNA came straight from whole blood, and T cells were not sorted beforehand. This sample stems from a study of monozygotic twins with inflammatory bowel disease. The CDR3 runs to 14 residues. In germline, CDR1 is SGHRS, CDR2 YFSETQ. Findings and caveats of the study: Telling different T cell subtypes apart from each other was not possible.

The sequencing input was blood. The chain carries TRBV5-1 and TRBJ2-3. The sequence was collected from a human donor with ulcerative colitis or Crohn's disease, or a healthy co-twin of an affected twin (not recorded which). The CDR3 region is CASSMGRRSDTQYF. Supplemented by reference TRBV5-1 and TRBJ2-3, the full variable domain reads KAGVTQTPRYLIKTRGQQVTLSCSPISGHRSVSWYQQTPGQGLQFLFEYFSETQRNKGNFPGRFSGRQFSNSRSEMNVSTLELGDSALYLCASSMGRRSDTQYFGPGTRLTVL.